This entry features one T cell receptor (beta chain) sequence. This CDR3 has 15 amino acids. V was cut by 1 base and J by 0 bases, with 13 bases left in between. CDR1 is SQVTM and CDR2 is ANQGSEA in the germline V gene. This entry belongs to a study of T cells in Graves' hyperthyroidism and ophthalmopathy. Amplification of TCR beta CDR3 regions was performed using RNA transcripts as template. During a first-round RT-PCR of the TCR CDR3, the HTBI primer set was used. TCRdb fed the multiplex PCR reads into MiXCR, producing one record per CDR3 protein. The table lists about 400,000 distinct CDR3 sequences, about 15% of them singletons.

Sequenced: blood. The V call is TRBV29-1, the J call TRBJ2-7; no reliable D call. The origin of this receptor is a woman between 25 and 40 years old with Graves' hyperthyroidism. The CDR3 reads CSVEGLASSSYEQYF. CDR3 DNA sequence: TGCAGCGTTGAAGGTCTGGCGTCGAGCTCCTACGAGCAGTACTTC.